Listed here are 20 T cell receptor beta chains from one sample, sequenced in a study of metastatic and nonmetastatic thyroid tumors. TCRdb used MiXCR to call clones anew from the PCR reads. The table has 43,000 or so clones, roughly 15% seen once. Ahead of thyroid surgery, no patient had received treatment of any kind. Sequences were obtained from blood. The receptors stem from a female donor with papillary thyroid cancer or a benign thyroid nodule (not recorded which). Some clones in this sample may be carry-over from other donors' samples.

J is TRBJ1-2 and V is TRBV6-1; 8 bases agree with TRBD1. From germline, CDR1 is MNHNS and CDR2 SASEGT. CDR3 length: 16 amino acids. The V gene end was trimmed by 5 bases and the J gene end by 3 bases; junction bases not matched to a gene: 11. The DNA for the CDR3 is TGTGCCAGCAGTATCAAAGGACAGGGTAGGGACTATGGCTACACCTTC. This sequence encodes CASSIKGQGRDYGYTF.

This clone occurred a few times. This rearrangement joins TRBV6-1 to TRBJ1-1; D unclear. CDR3 length: 11 residues. Trimming left V 9 bases short and J 4 bases short, with 9 bases between. The V gene's germline CDR1 is MNHNS and CDR2 SASEGT. Here the CDR3 DNA reads TGTGCCAGTAAGAAGGGCACTGAAGCTTTCTTT. This gives the protein CASKKGTEAFF.

This clone occurred many times. This rearrangement joins TRBV20-1 to TRBJ1-5; D is uncertain. V lost 5 bases to trimming and J lost 0 bases, with 17 bases between them. This CDR3 contains 16 residues. The V gene's germline CDR1 is DFQATT and CDR2 SNEGSKA (reference sequence). As DNA, the CDR3 is TGCAGTGCTCTGGCCCCCGAAGGGTCTAGCAATCAGCCCCAGCATTTT. Protein: CSALAPEGSSNQPQHF.

This clone was recorded many times. The CDR3 DNA reads as TGTGCCAGCAGCCCGGGACTAGCGGTCCGGTACGAGCAGTACTTC. This codes for CASSPGLAVRYEQYF. This chain links TRBV13 with TRBJ2-7, with 11 bases fitting TRBD2. V was clipped by 5 bases and J by 4 bases; unmatched bases: 7. Germline lookup yields CDR1 PRHDT and CDR2 FYEKMQ (reference sequence). This CDR3 spans 15 amino acids.

This clone came up many times. This sequence joins TRBV20-1 and TRBJ2-5; D is tentatively TRBD1 or TRBD2 (5 bases each). The CDR3 extends over 14 amino acids. V shed 1 base and J shed 5 bases, with 14 bases lying between them. In germline, CDR1 is DFQATT, CDR2 SNEGSKA (reference sequence). The CDR3 region has the DNA TGCAGTGCTAGAGCCAGGGAGAAGGTTGAGACCCAGTACTTC. It codes for CSARAREKVETQYF.

Of note for this clone: This may come from a read error, since a much larger clone is one base off. Different DNA sequences within this sample yield the same CDR3. The chain carries TRBV11-3 and TRBJ1-1; 8 bases fit TRBD1. CDR1 is SGHNT and CDR2 is YENEEA in the germline V gene. There are 14 residues in the CDR3. DNA for the CDR3: TGTGCCAGCAGCCTATACAGGGGGGACACTGAAGCTTTCTTC. Translation gives CASSLYRGDTEAFF. Full variable domain (outside the CDR3, taken from reference TRBV11-3 and TRBJ1-1): EAGVVQSPRYKIIEKKQPVAFWCNPISGHNTLYWYLQNLGQGPELLIRYENEEAVDDSQLPKDRFSAERLKGVDSTLKIQPAELGDSAVYLCASSLYRGDTEAFFGQGTRLTVV.

This clone was picked up a small number of times. The chain uses TRBV6-1 and TRBJ2-5; D gene ambiguous. Germline assignment: CDR1 MNHNS and CDR2 SASEGT. This CDR3 has 12 amino acids. V lost 2 bases to trimming and J lost 5 bases, with 6 bases between them. The DNA for the CDR3 is TGTGCCAGCAGTGAACTCGGGGAGACCCAGTACTTC. Protein: CASSELGETQYF.

This clone appeared a few times. J is TRBJ2-5 and V is TRBV6-1, with unresolved D. This CDR3 contains 13 residues. V lost 6 bases to trimming and J lost 7 bases, with 15 bases between them. Germline CDR1 MNHNS, CDR2 SASEGT. In DNA form, the CDR3 reads TGTGCCAGCAGGACCACCCGGATTGGGACCCAGTACTTC. Encoded protein: CASRTTRIGTQYF.

This clone came up many times. The V call is TRBV2, the J call TRBJ2-4; TRBD2 is a possible D gene (5 bases). CDR1 and CDR2 from the germline V gene are SNHLY and FYNNEI. V lost 4 bases to trimming and J lost 1 base, with 5 bases between them. CDR3 length equals 13 residues. The CDR3 loop is CASSGGAKNIQYF. DNA of the CDR3: TGTGCCAGCAGTGGAGGGGCCAAAAACATTCAGTACTTC.

On this clone: This may stem from a read error, because a much larger clone lies one nucleotide away. CDR3: CASIQGDYRETQYF. In DNA, the CDR3 is TGCGCCAGCATCCAAGGGGACTACAGGGAGACCCAGTACTTC. The chain links TRBV4-1 to TRBJ2-5; 7 positions match TRBD2. There are 14 residues in the CDR3. Germline V gives CDR1 MGHRA, CDR2 YSYEKL.

This clone was detected only a few times. V is TRBV12-3 or TRBV12-4 and J is TRBJ2-1; 12 bases match TRBD2. The CDR3 sequence is 14 residues long. With V trimmed by 8 bases and J by 6 bases, 5 bases remained unmatched. The CDR3: CASPTSGSVNEQFF. CDR3 in DNA: TGTGCCAGCCCGACTAGCGGGAGTGTCAATGAGCAGTTCTTC.

This clone was counted at least ten times. This rearrangement joins TRBV5-6 to TRBJ2-7; 8 nucleotides line up with TRBD1. V lost 4 bases, J lost 6 bases, and 12 bases stayed unmatched. The CDR3 loop spans 15 amino acids. Looked up from germline, CDR1 is SGHDT and CDR2 is YYEEEE. For the CDR3, the DNA is TGTGCCAGCAGCCGATACGGACAGGGCGAGGGCGAGCAGTACTTC. This translates into CASSRYGQGEGEQYF.

This clone has at least ten counts. The rearrangement joins TRBV6-1 to TRBJ2-7; 7 bases agree with TRBD1. Germline CDR1 is MNHNS and CDR2 is SASEGT. V was pared by 6 bases and J by 0 bases, with 5 bases of the junction left unmatched. The CDR3 consists of 14 residues. The CDR3 coding sequence is TGTGCCAGCAGCCTGGACAGGAGCTCCTACGAGCAGTACTTC. Its translation: CASSLDRSSYEQYF.

This chain joins TRBV7-2 and TRBJ2-7; D is ambiguous. Germline loops: CDR1 SGHTA, CDR2 FQGNSA. The length of the CDR3 is 14 residues. V lost 0 bases to trimming and J lost 0 bases, with 6 bases between them. The CDR3 here is CASSLAASSYEQYF. CDR3 sequence (DNA): TGTGCCAGCAGCTTAGCAGCCAGCTCCTACGAGCAGTACTTC.

Ten or more counts support this clone. The genes are TRBV7-9 and TRBJ1-2; perhaps TRBD1 as D (5 bases). The CDR3 consists of 13 residues. Trimming cost V 2 bases and J 4 bases, with 8 bases left between them. Per germline, CDR1 SEHNR and CDR2 FQNEAQ (reference sequence). The CDR3: CASSLQGAYGYTF. For the CDR3, the DNA is TGTGCCAGCAGCTTACAGGGTGCCTATGGCTACACCTTC.

Judged by abundance, this clone is medium-sized. The chain uses TRBV28 and TRBJ2-7; perhaps TRBD1 as D (6 bases). CDR3 size: 13 residues. V was shortened by 7 bases and J by 1 base, with 11 bases between the two germline ends. Germline CDR1 is MDHEN and CDR2 is SYDVKM. In DNA form, the CDR3 reads TGTGCCAGCATTGACGGGACATCCTACGAGCAGTACTTC. Translating gives CASIDGTSYEQYF.

This clone was counted a few times. A much bigger clone sits one base away, suggesting this may be a read error. The identical CDR3 is also encoded by other nucleotide sequences in the sample. This rearrangement joins TRBV3-1 to TRBJ2-5, with D perhaps matching TRBD1 (5 bases). The CDR3 is 16 amino acids. The germline V gene encodes CDR1 LGHDT and CDR2 YNNKEL (reference sequence). The CDR3: CASSLGQGRYQETQYF. In nucleotides, the CDR3 is TGTGCCAGTAGCCTGGGGCAGGGAAGGTACCAAGAGACCCAGTACTTC.

Many counts were recorded for this clone. This chain links TRBV10-3 with TRBJ2-7; TRBD2 agrees at 7 bases. The V gene's germline CDR1 is ENHRY and CDR2 SYGVKD. The CDR3 is 15 residues long. V shed 3 bases, J shed 0 bases, and the junction held 5 bases outside the gene matches. The CDR3 spells CAISDPSGTSYEQYF. For the CDR3, the DNA is TGTGCCATCAGTGATCCTAGCGGTACCTCCTACGAGCAGTACTTC.

The CDR3 sequence is CASRLNQGTGFYEQYF. Here the CDR3 DNA reads TGCGCCAGCAGACTAAATCAGGGCACGGGTTTCTACGAGCAGTACTTC. V is TRBV5-1 and J is TRBJ2-7; D possibly corresponds to TRBD1 (5 bases). V was shortened by 5 bases and J by 3 bases, with 21 bases between the two germline ends. The CDR3 sequence is 16 residues long. Germline values: CDR1 SGHRS, CDR2 YFSETQ.

The J gene is TRBJ2-1, the V gene TRBV12-3 or TRBV12-4, with a tentative D call TRBD1 (6 bases). The CDR3 consists of 14 residues. The V and J ends lost 5 bases and 5 bases respectively, with 13 bases between them. The CDR3: CASSVDRANNEQFF. The CDR3 nucleotides read TGTGCCAGCAGTGTGGACAGAGCTAACAATGAGCAGTTCTTC.